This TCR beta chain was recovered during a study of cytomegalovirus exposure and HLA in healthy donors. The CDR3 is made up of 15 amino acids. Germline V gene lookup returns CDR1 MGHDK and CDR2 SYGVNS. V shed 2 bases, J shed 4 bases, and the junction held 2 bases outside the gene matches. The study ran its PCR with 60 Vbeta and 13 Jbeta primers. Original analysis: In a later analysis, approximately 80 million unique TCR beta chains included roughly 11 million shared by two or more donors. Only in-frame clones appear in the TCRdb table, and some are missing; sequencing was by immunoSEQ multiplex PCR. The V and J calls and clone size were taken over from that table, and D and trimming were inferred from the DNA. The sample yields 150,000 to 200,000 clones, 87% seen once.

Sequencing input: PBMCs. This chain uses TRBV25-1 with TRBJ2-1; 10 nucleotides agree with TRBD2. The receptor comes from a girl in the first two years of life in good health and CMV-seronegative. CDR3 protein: CASSELAGDYNEQFF. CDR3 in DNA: TGTGCCAGCAGTGAACTAGCGGGGGATTACAATGAGCAGTTCTTC.